This T cell receptor (beta chain) was identified in a study of blood T cell repertoires in COVID-19. V was pared by 4 bases and J by 2 bases, with 15 bases between. Per germline, CDR1 LGHNA and CDR2 YSLEER. CDR3 length: 15 amino acids. The table came from immunoSEQ multiplex PCR; TCRdb's copy has only in-frame clones and leaves some out. This sample has 150,000 to 200,000 clones, with 88% found just once. Categorization into cohorts depended on clinical history that participants reported. Recovered status in Cohort 3 required two negative PCRs, clearance, or symptom resolution. This TCR derives from a woman aged 18-29 years who had recovered from COVID-19. V and J are TRBV4-3 and TRBJ2-7, with a possible D match to TRBD1 (6 bases). Sequencing was carried out using PBMCs or T cells enriched from blood (not recorded which). CDR3 coding DNA: TGCGCCAGCAGCCCAGGGGTGAAAGGGACCTACGAGCAGTACTTC. Its translation is CASSPGVKGTYEQYF.